The rows below give T cell receptor beta chains drawn from one sample of a study of T cells in Graves' hyperthyroidism and ophthalmopathy. TCRdb independently ran MiXCR on the multiplex PCR reads; one entry per CDR3 protein. The table lists 500,000 to 750,000 distinct CDR3 sequences, more than 15% of them singletons. Sequencing input: blood. The origin of the receptors is a woman aged 25 to 39 with Graves' hyperthyroidism. The CDR3 runs from the conserved cysteine through the conserved F or W. D genes are given only for firm matches. Expanded clones are given a class, and other clones once, few, many or no size at all.

J | V | size | D | CDR3 | DNA
TRBJ2-3 | TRBV6-5 | - | - | CASSYSRLSDTQYF | TGTGCCAGCAGTTACTCAAGACTATCAGATACGCAGTATTTT
TRBJ2-1 | TRBV12-3/TRBV12-4 | - | TRBD2 | CASSLFAGGPDEQFF | TGTGCCAGCAGTTTATTCGCGGGAGGGCCCGATGAGCAGTTCTTC
TRBJ2-1 | TRBV30 | many | - | CAWSDAEWDEQFF | TGTGCCTGGAGTGATGCGGAGTGGGATGAGCAGTTCTTC
TRBJ2-7 | TRBV20-1 | many | TRBD1 | CSARDAGGLYEQYF | TGCAGTGCTAGAGATGCAGGGGGCCTTTACGAGCAGTACTTC
TRBJ2-7 | TRBV6-2/TRBV6-3 | many | - | CASSYLGPEGYEQYF | TGTGCCAGCAGTTATTTGGGCCCCGAGGGCTACGAGCAGTACTTC
TRBJ2-1 | TRBV19 | - | TRBD1 | CASSIPYNRGSYNEQFF | TGTGCCAGTAGTATACCTTATAACAGGGGTTCCTACAATGAGCAGTTCTTC
TRBJ2-7 | TRBV29-1 | - | TRBD2 | CSASGTSGRASFSSSYNEQYF | TGCAGCGCATCCGGGACTAGCGGGAGGGCCAGCTTCTCTAGCTCCTACAATGAGCAGTACTTC
TRBJ2-1 | TRBV20-1 | many | TRBD2 | CSARDPSGTSYNEQFF | TGCAGTGCTAGAGATCCTAGCGGGACTTCCTACAATGAGCAGTTCTTC
TRBJ1-2 | TRBV27 | few | - | CASSLSGPRALTNYGYTF | TGTGCCAGCAGTTTATCGGGGCCCAGGGCCTTAACCAACTATGGCTACACCTTC
TRBJ2-2 | TRBV13 | - | TRBD2 | CASSPRGTSLSGELFF | TGTGCCAGCAGCCCCCGCGGGACTAGCCTGAGCGGGGAGCTGTTTTTT
TRBJ2-1 | TRBV4-2 | few | TRBD1 | CASSQRTGGSDEQFF | TGTGCCAGCAGCCAAAGGACAGGGGGCTCGGATGAGCAGTTCTTC
TRBJ2-7 | TRBV2 | many | - | CASSVWPLLYEQYF | TGTGCCAGCAGTGTTTGGCCGCTCCTTTACGAGCAGTACTTC
TRBJ2-2 | TRBV4-1 | - | - | CASSPSLANTGELFF | TGCGCCAGCAGCCCGTCACTAGCGAACACCGGGGAGCTGTTTTTT
TRBJ2-7 | TRBV10-3 | - | - | CAISEAGRREAQYF | TGTGCCATCAGTGAGGCGGGTAGGAGGGAGGCGCAGTACTTC
TRBJ2-1 | TRBV7-9 | - | - | CASSPVAQLVNEQFF | TGTGCCAGCAGCCCCGTAGCCCAGTTGGTGAATGAGCAGTTCTTC
TRBJ2-7 | TRBV24-1 | - | - | CATSRAGSSEQYF | TGTGCCACCAGTCGGGCAGGATCTTCCGAGCAGTACTTC
TRBJ2-7 | TRBV7-2 | many | TRBD2 | CASSLEGPGLKLYEQYF | TGTGCCAGCAGCTTAGAAGGGCCGGGACTAAAGCTCTACGAGCAGTACTTC
TRBJ2-1 | TRBV20-1 | many | TRBD2 | CSASEASGKGNNEQFF | TGCAGTGCTAGTGAGGCTAGCGGGAAGGGTAACAATGAGCAGTTCTTC
TRBJ1-2 | TRBV30 | many | - | CAWSPGPRGYGYTF | TGTGCCTGGAGTCCCGGGCCTCGAGGGTATGGCTACACCTTC
TRBJ2-2 | TRBV7-6 | few | TRBD2 | CASSPGLAGPTGGELFF | TGTGCCAGCAGCCCGGGACTAGCGGGCCCGACGGGCGGGGAGCTGTTTTTT